This TCR beta chain was observed in a study of cytomegalovirus exposure and HLA in healthy donors. Primers: 60 Vbeta forward and 13 Jbeta reverse. Sequenced by immunoSEQ multiplex PCR; TCRdb stores in-frame clones only, minus some. The sample has over 150,000 clones, approximately 80% seen once. V lost 0 bases and J 3 bases, leaving 9 bases between the germline ends. Germline V lookup: CDR1 LGHNA, CDR2 YSLEER. The CDR3 runs 14 residues. General study points: Later work found that TCR association rates differed between HLA loci; DRB1 had the most and HLA-C the fewest. Cytomegalovirus-associated status was assigned to around 160 TCR beta chains. A link between a missense DCLRE1C variant and TCR beta V- and J-gene trimming emerged from a later analysis.

Donors had nominal health at sampling but likely had unrecorded immune exposures. As for this clone: Its specificity is not known.

The TCR was taken from a woman aged 30 to 39 in good health and CMV-seropositive. Material: PBMCs. The chain combines TRBV4-3 with TRBJ2-7; D perhaps matches TRBD1 (5 bases). The CDR3 nucleotides read TGCGCCAGCAGCCAAGACAGGGTTCGCTACGAGCAGTACTTC. It codes for CASSQDRVRYEQYF.